Following are 16 T cell receptor beta chains from one sample sequenced in a study of shared clonotypes between healthy human individuals. TCRdb's copy holds only in-frame clones and misses some; the assay was immunoSEQ multiplex PCR. In the table there are 650,000 to 700,000 clones, around 90% of which are singletons. The sample was memory CD8+ T cells from PBMCs. Subset: CD45RO+ cells pooled with CCR7-negative TemRA cells. These receptors were taken from a man between 18 and 29 years old in good health. Some clones in this sample may be carry-over from other donors' samples.

This chain connects TRBV10-2 to TRBJ2-1, with 9 bases fitting TRBD2. The germline gives CDR1 WSHSY, CDR2 SAAADI. The CDR3 runs to 14 residues. Trimming at V came to 7 bases and at J to 11 bases, leaving 12 bases not matched to a gene. The CDR3 region has the DNA TGCGCCAGCATAGGACTAGCGACTTCGTTTAAGCAGTTCTTC. Protein: CASIGLATSFKQFF.

The rearrangement links TRBV6-6 to TRBJ2-5; D is uncertain. The germline V and J ends were trimmed by 7 bases and 1 base, with 16 bases remaining between them. The CDR3 is 15 residues long. The germline CDR1 and CDR2 sequences are MNHNY and SVGAGI (reference sequence). CDR3 region: CASTQRLTAQETQYF. CDR3 DNA sequence: TGTGCCAGCACCCAGCGATTAACAGCCCAAGAGACCCAGTACTTC.

The chain is built from TRBV29-1 and TRBJ2-1; D is unclear. CDR1 is SQVTM and CDR2 is ANQGSEA in the germline V gene. Trimming took off 5 bases at V and 9 bases at J, with 8 bases between the two ends. The CDR3 contains 10 residues. CDR3 coding DNA: TGCAGCGTTTCAGGAGTTGAGCAGTTCTTC. Amino acids: CSVSGVEQFF.

V and J are TRBV29-1 and TRBJ2-7; 8 bases are a match to TRBD1. Looked up from germline, CDR1 is SQVTM and CDR2 is ANQGSEA. V shed 4 bases and J 4 bases; nucleotides not matched to a gene: 3. The CDR3 has 12 amino acids. CDR3 nucleotides: TGCAGCGTTGTTCAGGGGGCATACGAGCAGTACTTC. This sequence encodes CSVVQGAYEQYF.

DNA for the CDR3: TGTGCCAGCAGCGACGGGGGCTTCCAAGAGACCCAGTACTTC. It encodes CASSDGGFQETQYF. The rearrangement uses TRBV11-1 and TRBJ2-5; D tentatively fits TRBD1 or TRBD2 (6 bases each). Germline V gene lookup returns CDR1 SGHAT and CDR2 FQDESV (reference sequence). Trimming removed 5 bases from V and 1 base from J, with 11 bases in between. This CDR3 has 14 amino acids.

This clone has only one observation. This chain joins TRBV2 and TRBJ2-1, with 8 bases fitting TRBD2. The CDR3 consists of 16 residues. CDR1 is SNHLY and CDR2 is FYNNEI in the germline V gene. The junction had 7 bases not matched to a gene; V was cut back by 4 bases and J by 2 bases. The CDR3: CASSGRAGAPYNEQFF. The CDR3 DNA reads as TGTGCCAGCAGTGGACGAGCGGGAGCACCCTACAATGAGCAGTTCTTC.

The J gene is TRBJ1-1, the V gene TRBV18; no firm D call. V lost 0 bases, J lost 0 bases, and 8 bases lay in between. The CDR3 is made up of 15 amino acids. Per the germline V gene, CDR1 is KGHSH and CDR2 is LQKENI. CDR3 region: CASSPPGEMNTEAFF. In DNA form, the CDR3 reads TGTGCCAGCTCACCACCCGGCGAGATGAACACTGAAGCTTTCTTT.

This clone was found once. The chain couples TRBV7-9 to TRBJ2-2, with D possibly matching TRBD1 (6 bases). Deletions cut 2 bases from V and 0 bases from J, with 7 bases between. In germline, CDR1 is SEHNR, CDR2 FQNEAQ (reference sequence). This CDR3 has 15 amino acids. As DNA, the CDR3 is TGTGCCAGCAGCTTATGGACAGCGAACACCGGGGAGCTGTTTTTT. Amino acids: CASSLWTANTGELFF.

This chain links TRBV11-2 with TRBJ2-7; TRBD2 matches at 10 bases. V dropped 3 bases and J dropped 4; count of bases not matched to a gene: 6. From germline, CDR1 is SGHAT and CDR2 FQNNGV. CDR3 size: 15 residues. The CDR3, as DNA: TGTGCCAGCAGCTTTCTAGCGGGAGTTATTTACGAGCAGTACTTC. Translating it yields CASSFLAGVIYEQYF.

V and J are TRBV7-3 and TRBJ1-1; 12 positions agree with TRBD1. There are 13 residues in the CDR3. CDR1 and CDR2 (germline): SGHTA, FQGTGA. V gave up 11 bases and J gave up 6 bases; unmatched junction bases: 7. CDR3 in DNA: TGTGCCTCGGGACAGGGGGCTGTATCTGAAGCTTTCTTT. Translated, it gives CASGQGAVSEAFF.

The rearrangement uses TRBV5-1 and TRBJ1-6; D ambiguous. This CDR3 comprises 13 residues. Germline CDR1 reads SGHRS; CDR2 reads YFSETQ. Trimming left V 0 bases short and J 13 bases short, with 11 bases between. Here the CDR3 DNA reads TGCGCCAGCAGCTTGGTACCCATAAATCCCCTCCACTTT. It yields the protein CASSLVPINPLHF.

The chain joins TRBV5-1 to TRBJ2-2; the D gene is possibly TRBD1 (5 bases). Germline CDR1 is SGHRS and CDR2 is YFSETQ. The length of the CDR3 is 17 residues. Trimming shortened V by 0 bases and J by 1 base, and 13 bases separated the two germline ends. CDR3 protein: CASSLDPGAGNTGELFF. The CDR3 nucleotides read TGCGCCAGCAGCTTGGACCCTGGGGCAGGGAACACCGGGGAGCTGTTTTTT.

This chain connects TRBV10-3 to TRBJ2-1; the D call may be TRBD1 or TRBD2 (5 bases each). The CDR3 spans 16 residues. CDR1 and CDR2 from the germline V gene are ENHRY and SYGVKD. The V gene lost 10 bases and the J gene lost 2 bases, with 21 bases spanning the gap. DNA of the CDR3: TGTGCCACCTACCGAGGGGCAGGGATCACCTACAATGAGCAGTTCTTC. Protein sequence: CATYRGAGITYNEQFF.

The chain joins TRBV7-3 to TRBJ2-1; 13 nucleotides match TRBD2. CDR1 is SGHTA and CDR2 is FQGTGA in the germline V gene. This CDR3 region has 15 residues. J gave up 9 bases and V 5 bases, and 7 bases lay outside the gene matches. The CDR3 DNA is TGTGCCAGCAGCCCAGGGACTAGCGGGGTGGTTGAGCAGTTCTTC. Encoded protein: CASSPGTSGVVEQFF.

With respect to this clone: Other nucleotide sequences from this sample produce the same CDR3. The J gene is TRBJ2-7, the V gene TRBV29-1, with D possibly being TRBD1 or TRBD2 (5 bases each). The CDR3 extends over 12 amino acids. V dropped 4 bases and J dropped 0 bases, with 7 bases sitting between them. Germline CDR1 SQVTM, CDR2 ANQGSEA. The CDR3 region is CSVVGASYEQYF. The CDR3 coding sequence is TGCAGCGTTGTCGGGGCCTCCTACGAGCAGTACTTC.

The chain joins TRBV28 to TRBJ1-5, with 12 bases identical to TRBD1. This CDR3 has 15 residues. With V trimmed by 6 bases and J by 4 bases, 4 bases remained unmatched. Germline assignment: CDR1 MDHEN and CDR2 SYDVKM. The CDR3 spells CASSRGQGANQPQHF. The CDR3 DNA reads TGTGCCAGCAGCCGGGGACAGGGGGCAAATCAGCCCCAGCATTTT. The full variable domain, rest sourced from reference TRBV28 and TRBJ1-5, is DVKVTQSSRYLVKRTGEKVFLECVQDMDHENMFWYRQDPGLGLRLIYFSYDVKMKEKGDIPEGYSVSREKKERFSLILESASTNQTSMYLCASSRGQGANQPQHFGDGTRLSIL.